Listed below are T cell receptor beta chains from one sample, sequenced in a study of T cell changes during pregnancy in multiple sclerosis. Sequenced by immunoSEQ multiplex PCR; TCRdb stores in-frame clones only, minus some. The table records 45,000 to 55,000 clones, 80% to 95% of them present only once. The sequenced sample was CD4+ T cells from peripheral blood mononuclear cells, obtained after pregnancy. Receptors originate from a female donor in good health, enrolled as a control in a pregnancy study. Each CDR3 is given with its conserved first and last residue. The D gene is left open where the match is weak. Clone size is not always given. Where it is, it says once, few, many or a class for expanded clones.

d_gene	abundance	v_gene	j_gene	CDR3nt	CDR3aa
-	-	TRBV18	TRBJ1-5	TGTGCCAGCTCACCAGTAGGGAGGATTGGCAATCAGCCCCAGCATTTT	CASSPVGRIGNQPQHF
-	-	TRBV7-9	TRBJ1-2	TGTGCCAGCAGCTTATCGGGCAGGGCTAACTATGGCTACACCTTC	CASSLSGRANYGYTF
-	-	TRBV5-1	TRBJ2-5	TGCGCCAGCAGCAGCTCCGGGAGCCTTCGGCCCCAGTACTTC	CASSSSGSLRPQYF
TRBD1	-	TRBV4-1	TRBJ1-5	TGCGCCAGCAGCCACTTACAGGGGGCCGGGCAGCCCCAGCATTTT	CASSHLQGAGQPQHF
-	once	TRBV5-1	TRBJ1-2	TGCGCCAGCAGCTTGTCGGGGGGCTATGGCTACACCTTC	CASSLSGGYGYTF
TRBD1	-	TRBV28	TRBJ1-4	TGTGCCAGCAGCTTACAGGGGATTAATGAAAAACTGTTTTTT	CASSLQGINEKLFF
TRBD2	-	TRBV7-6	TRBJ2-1	TGTGCCAGCAGCCAGCGGGACTCGCCTATGGATGAGCAGTTCTTC	CASSQRDSPMDEQFF
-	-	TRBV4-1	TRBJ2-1	TGCGCCAGCAGCTACATACGGAGCATCTACAATGAGCAGTTCTTC	CASSYIRSIYNEQFF
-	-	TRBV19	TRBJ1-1	TGTGCCAGTAGTATCCCGTTGAACACTGAAGCTTTCTTT	CASSIPLNTEAFF
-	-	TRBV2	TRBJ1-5	TGTGCCAGCAGTTCCTTCGAGAATCAGCCCCAGCATTTT	CASSSFENQPQHF
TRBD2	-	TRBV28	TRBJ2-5	TGTGCCAGCAGGGTGGCGGGAGTATGGGAGACCCAGTACTTC	CASRVAGVWETQYF
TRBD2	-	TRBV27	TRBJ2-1	TGTGCCAGCAGTTTAACCCGACTAGCGGGATGGGATAATGAGCAGTTCTTC	CASSLTRLAGWDNEQFF
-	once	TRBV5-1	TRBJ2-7	TGCGCCAGCAGGTATACTCGGGACTCCTCCTACGAGCAGTACTTC	CASRYTRDSSYEQYF
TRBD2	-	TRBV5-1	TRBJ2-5	TGCGCCAGCAGCTTGGCCCTGCTAGCGGGGGGATTTAAGCAAGAGACCCAGTACTTC	CASSLALLAGGFKQETQYF
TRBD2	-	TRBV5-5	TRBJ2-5	TGTGCCAGCAGCCCGGGACTAGCGGGGGAGACCCAGTACTTC	CASSPGLAGETQYF
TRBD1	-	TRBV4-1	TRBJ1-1	TGCGCCAGCAGCCAAGACCCGGGACAGGGAAAAGCTTTCTTT	CASSQDPGQGKAFF
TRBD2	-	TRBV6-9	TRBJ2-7	TGTGCCAGCAGCCTAGCGGGGGGGCCTCGTTACGAGCAGTACTTC	CASSLAGGPRYEQYF
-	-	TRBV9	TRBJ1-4	TGTGCCAGCAGCGTAGGGGCTACGTACACTAATGAAAAACTGTTTTTT	CASSVGATYTNEKLFF
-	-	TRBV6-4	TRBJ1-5	TGTGCCAGCAGTGACACAGTCCTGTCGCCCCAGCATTTT	CASSDTVLSPQHF
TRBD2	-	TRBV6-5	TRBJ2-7	TGTGCCAGCAGTCGCGCACTAGCGGGGGGAGAGCAGTACTTC	CASSRALAGGEQYF
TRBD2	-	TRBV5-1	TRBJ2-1	TGCGCCAGCAGCTTGCTAGCGGGAGCCATCCTTGAGCAGTTCTTC	CASSLLAGAILEQFF
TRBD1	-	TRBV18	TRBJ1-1	TGTGCCAGCTCACCTACGGGACAGGGGGAAGCTTTCTTT	CASSPTGQGEAFF
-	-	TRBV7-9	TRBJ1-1	TGTGCCAGCAGCTCGGTTTATAAAGGGGACACTGAAGCTTTCTTT	CASSSVYKGDTEAFF
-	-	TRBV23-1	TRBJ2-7	TGCGCCAGCAGTCAAAAGACAGACGTTCGAGGTGAGCAGTACTTC	CASSQKTDVRGEQYF
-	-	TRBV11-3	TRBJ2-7	TGTGCCAGCAGCTTCCAAGGGCCAGGGGACCACGAGCAGTACTTC	CASSFQGPGDHEQYF
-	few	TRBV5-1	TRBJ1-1	TGCGCCAGCAGAGCCATGAACACTGAAGCTTTCTTT	CASRAMNTEAFF
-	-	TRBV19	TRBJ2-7	TGTGCCAGTGGGAGAGGAGATTACGAGCAGTACTTC	CASGRGDYEQYF
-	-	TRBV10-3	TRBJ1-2	TGTGCCATCAGCGCCAGGGGAGATGGCTACACCTTC	CAISARGDGYTF
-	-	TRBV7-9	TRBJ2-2	TGTGCCAGAGCCCTGGGTCAGGTGCACACCGGGGAGCTGTTTTTT	CARALGQVHTGELFF
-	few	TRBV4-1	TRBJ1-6	TGCGCCGTACCGTTCGAGGAGAGCTCCTATAATTCACCCCTCCACTTT	CAVPFEESSYNSPLHF
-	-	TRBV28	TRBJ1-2	TGTGCCAGCCTGGGGGCCGGGGCCCGTAACTATGGCTACACCTTC	CASLGAGARNYGYTF
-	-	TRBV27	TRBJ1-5	TGTGCCAGCAGTTCTCAGGTATCCTACCCCAATCAGCCCCAGCATTTT	CASSSQVSYPNQPQHF
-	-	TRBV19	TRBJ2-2	TGTGCCAGTAGTATAGTGGGGCGTTCCGGGGAGCTGTTTTTT	CASSIVGRSGELFF
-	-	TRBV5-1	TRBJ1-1	TGCGCCAGCAGCAGATCGACAGGGAACACTGAAGCTTTCTTT	CASSRSTGNTEAFF
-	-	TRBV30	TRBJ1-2	TGTGCCTGGAGTCTCCAGGCCGGCGGCTACACCTTC	CAWSLQAGGYTF
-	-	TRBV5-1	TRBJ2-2	TGCGCCAGCAGCTTGCGTCTCCAGAACCAGGATCTGTTTTTT	CASSLRLQNQDLFF
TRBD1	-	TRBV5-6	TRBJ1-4	TGTGCCAGCAGCTTGACAGGGGTTTTTGAAAAACTGTTTTTT	CASSLTGVFEKLFF
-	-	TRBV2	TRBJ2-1	TGTGCCACCCGACAGGACGGGAATGAGCAGTTCTTC	CATRQDGNEQFF
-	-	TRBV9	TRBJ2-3	TGTGCCAGCAGCGTGCTAGCCTCAGATACGCAGTATTTT	CASSVLASDTQYF
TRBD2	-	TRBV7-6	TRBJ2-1	TGTGCCAGCAGTTGGATAGCGGGGGGGTACAATGAGCAGTTCTTC	CASSWIAGGYNEQFF